This T cell receptor (beta chain) was documented in a study of OX40 agonist ivuxolimab in advanced cancers. Study details: Patients' therapy was ivuxolimab, an antibody that acts as an agonist of OX40 (CD134).

The V and J ends lost 1 base and 1 base respectively, with 13 bases between them. Germline CDR1 reads SGHRS; CDR2 reads YFSETQ. The CDR3 is 16 amino acids. Of note for this clone: Its antigen is undetermined.

At cycle 4 day 1, cycle 7 day 1, and baseline, blood was sampled. The assay was immunoSEQ multiplex PCR, and TCRdb's table has in-frame clones only and misses some. This repertoire shows tens of thousands of clones, 81% found once; its top ten account for roughly 21%. Overall study results and limits: At doses 0.1 to 3.0 mg/kg, CD4+ and CD8+ clones expanded. The authors also found low normalized T-cell clonal expansion in some nonresponders.

The rearrangement joins TRBV5-1 to TRBJ2-3; unclear D gene. The sample here was CD4+ or CD8+ T cells sorted from blood, taken in a trial of the OX40 agonist ivuxolimab. The sequence was obtained from an adult with an advanced solid tumor such as melanoma, head and neck, liver or kidney cancer. The CDR3: CASSLKSNSRTDTQYF. DNA of the CDR3: TGCGCCAGCAGCTTGAAATCCAATTCTCGCACAGATACGCAGTATTTT.